This T cell receptor beta chain was observed in a study of T cells in localized non-small cell lung cancer (dated by TCRdb to about 2020). Concerning the study at large: Comparing tumors with uninvolved tumor-adjacent lungs, the study looked at the T cell repertoires of fewer than 250 patients with early-stage NSCLC. All 240 or so NSCLC patients in the cohort were treatment-naive and had localized lung tumors that were resected. NSCLC patients had a mean age of around 66 years, and approximately 140 were male and around 99 female.

What the research found in general, with its limitations: Multi-region tumor sequencing was not performed, so intratumor heterogeneity could not be excluded. Higher blood T cell density associated with longer overall survival, while higher adjacent-lung clonality associated with shorter survival. Uninvolved tumor-adjacent lung showed the highest T cell clonality, higher than tumor, which suggests more focused antigenic responses in the uninvolved tumor-adjacent lung. Since the design was exploratory, TCR variables were selected using unadjusted p-values with no false-discovery rate correction. Of the top 100 tumor clones, a median of approximately 60 were detected in paired uninvolved adjacent lung; some 28 were also among that lung's top 100.

As encoded in the germline V gene, CDR1 is SGHVS while CDR2 is FQNEAQ. Deletion took 3 bases off V and 0 bases off J, with a span of 15 bases between the germline ends. From its cysteine to its phenylalanine, the CDR3 spans 16 amino acids. Just the 48-base CDR3 DNA is kept, in frame starting at base 1. This clone was picked up one time. What this receptor recognizes is not known. Base qualities were left out, and no much larger clone turns up one base away. The immunoSEQ Assay was used to sequence TCR beta CDR3 regions from DNA. From the authors' description of their analysis: To compute T cell density, TCR beta template counts were normalized to usable DNA, which was estimated by amplifying housekeeping genes. Richness was estimated using the preseqR package, with extrapolation to 400,000 templates for PBMC samples and to 120,000 templates for tissue samples. Clonality was calculated as one minus Pielou's evenness. To identify tissue-enriched TCRs, differential abundance testing was run on productive amino-acid clonotypes with a minimum total count of 5 and an alpha of 0.1. The Jaccard Index and the Morisita Overlap Index were used to measure how much the repertoires overlapped between compartments. GLIPH grouped TCR beta CDR3s together with public tetramer-defined viral CDR3s, and a viral motif had to include at least three viral sequences and show V-gene enrichment. TCRdb obtained this table from immuneACCESS and retained in-frame rearrangements with V and J assigned. These tables miss some clones; where compared with another copy, unresolved V genes account for less than half of the shortfall, and the remainder is unexplained. Clone size and V and J calls were adopted from that table, with D and trimming inferred from the DNA. This sample gives 30,000 or so clones in total; 89% of them show up just once. The top ten hold 10% to 13% of the sample.

At diagnosis, tumor, uninvolved tumor-adjacent lung and peripheral blood were collected and then preserved as a mix of FFPE and fresh-frozen material. For TCR repertoire profiling, blood samples were analyzed in the form of peripheral blood mononuclear cells. The TCR sequence derives from a woman aged 40-70 years with stage I lung adenocarcinoma. The material was peripheral blood, obtained before any cancer treatment. The chain couples TRBV7-8 to TRBJ2-7, with TRBD1 tentatively as D gene (6 bases match). The nucleotides are TGTGCCAGCAGCTTCGGACAGACGCCGGTCTCCTACGAGCAGTACTTC. Translated, this gives CASSFGQTPVSYEQYF.